Below, 23 T cell receptor beta chains from the same sample are listed, as sequenced in a study of blood T cells in healthy people across ages. A second PCR of roughly 7 to 11 cycles used a sample-barcoded 5' primer and a J-beta primer mix. TCRdb fed the 5' RACE reads into MiXCR, producing one record per CDR3 protein. The profile shows hundreds of thousands of distinct CDR3 sequences, about 52% of them singletons. Sequenced: blood. The receptors originated from a woman aged 55 to 70 in good health.

The chain couples TRBV7-2 to TRBJ2-6; D gene uncertain. The CDR3 extends over 13 amino acids. V dropped 10 bases and J dropped 1 base, with 8 bases sitting between them. Germline V gene data show CDR1 as SGHTA and CDR2 as FQGNSA. The CDR3 DNA reads as TGTGCCATATCTTTATCTGGGGCCAACGTCCTGACTTTC. Its protein is CAISLSGANVLTF.

This clonotype came up a few times. V is TRBV29-1 and J is TRBJ2-7; the D gene is possibly TRBD2 (7 bases). This CDR3 has 14 amino acids. The germline V and J ends were trimmed by 7 bases and 3 bases, with 19 bases remaining between them. CDR1 is SQVTM and CDR2 is ANQGSEA in the germline V gene. The CDR3 DNA is TGCAGCGCCTTCGGGGGGCAGGGCGTCTACGAGCAGTACTTC. It is translated as CSAFGGQGVYEQYF.

The chain is built from TRBV15 and TRBJ2-5; TRBD1 agrees at 8 bases. The CDR3 length is 15 residues. Germline loops: CDR1 LNHNV, CDR2 YYDKDF (reference sequence). The V gene end was trimmed by 5 bases and the J gene end by 2 bases; junction bases not matched to a gene: 7. CDR3 residues: CATSPQGAGQETQYF. The DNA for the CDR3 is TGTGCCACCAGCCCTCAGGGGGCAGGTCAAGAGACCCAGTACTTC.

J is TRBJ1-2 and V is TRBV9; D remains unclear. V shed 0 bases and J shed 4 bases, with 10 bases lying between them. CDR3 length: 14 amino acids. Per the germline V gene, CDR1 is SGDLS and CDR2 is YYNGEE. The CDR3 sequence is CASSVAGTAYGYTF. DNA for the CDR3: TGTGCCAGCAGCGTAGCGGGCACCGCCTATGGCTACACCTTC.

The chain couples TRBV6-1 to TRBJ2-7; 10 bases are a match to TRBD1. Trimming took 8 bases from V and 5 from J; bases not matched to a gene: 6. CDR1 MNHNS and CDR2 SASEGT come from the germline V gene. The CDR3 consists of 13 residues. The CDR3 nucleotides are TGTGCCAGCCCCGGACAGGGGGACCACGAGCAGTACTTC. The encoded protein is CASPGQGDHEQYF.

This sequence joins TRBV6-4 and TRBJ2-1; D might be TRBD2 (7 bases). CDR1 and CDR2 (germline): MRHNA, SNTAGT. V was pared by 6 bases and J by 9 bases, with 15 bases between. CDR3 length equals 13 residues. The CDR3 DNA follows: TGTGCCAGCAGCGGGGGGCTCGCTCGTGAGCAGTTCTTC. Encoded protein: CASSGGLAREQFF.

This sequence joins TRBV7-2 and TRBJ2-1; D is ambiguous. Trimming stripped 1 base from V and 15 bases from J, with 10 bases between. The CDR3 covers 11 residues. Per germline, CDR1 SGHTA and CDR2 FQGNSA. Written as DNA, the CDR3 is TGTGCCAGCAGCTTAGATTTGGTCGTGTTCTTC. Encoded protein: CASSLDLVVFF.

V usage is TRBV20-1 and J usage is TRBJ2-1; 11 positions agree with TRBD2. The CDR3 runs to 14 residues. The J segment lost 7 bases and the V segment lost 3 bases, leaving 5 bases of the junction unmatched. Germline V gene sequence: CDR1 DFQATT, CDR2 SNEGSKA (reference sequence). The CDR3 protein is CSARGTSGANEQFF. The CDR3 nucleotides are TGCAGTGCTAGGGGGACTAGCGGAGCAAATGAGCAGTTCTTC.

This clonotype was counted only a few times. The chain uses TRBV20-1 and TRBJ2-5, with a tentative D call TRBD2 (6 bases). Germline CDR1 and CDR2: DFQATT and SNEGSKA (reference sequence). This CDR3 is 14 amino acids long. Trimming took off 6 bases at V and 2 bases at J, with 16 bases between the two ends. The chain's CDR3 is CSAVSLAYQETQYF. In nucleotides, the CDR3 is TGCAGTGCGGTCTCCCTAGCGTATCAAGAGACCCAGTACTTC.

This clonotype has more than one count but fewer than ten. This chain joins TRBV2 and TRBJ2-3; the D gene is possibly TRBD2 (6 bases). The CDR3 is 15 residues long. Germline loops: CDR1 SNHLY, CDR2 FYNNEI. V dropped 8 bases and J dropped 0 bases, with 15 bases sitting between them. As DNA, the CDR3 is TGTGCCAGCCCCGGGGGACGGATAAGCACAGATACGCAGTATTTT. This sequence encodes CASPGGRISTDTQYF.

V gene TRBV20-1 combines with J gene TRBJ2-7; 7 bases line up with TRBD1. Germline trimming cut 3 bases from V and 3 bases from J; bases unmatched to any gene: 11. CDR1 is DFQATT and CDR2 is SNEGSKA in the germline V gene (reference sequence). This CDR3 is built from 15 residues. Written as DNA, the CDR3 is TGCAGTGCTAGCCCCTGGGACAGCAGTAACTACGAGCAGTACTTC. Translating it yields CSASPWDSSNYEQYF.

This chain uses TRBV20-1 with TRBJ1-2; the D gene is possibly TRBD1 (6 bases). V was trimmed by 6 bases and J by 4 bases, leaving 15 bases between them. The V gene's germline CDR1 is DFQATT and CDR2 SNEGSKA (reference sequence). CDR3 length equals 13 residues. In nucleotides, the CDR3 is TGCAGTGCCGTAGGGGGTCTTACCTATGGCTACACCTTC. Its translation: CSAVGGLTYGYTF.

This clonotype was observed a few times. The gene calls are TRBV27 and TRBJ2-5, with D maybe TRBD2 (6 bases). CDR1 MNHEY and CDR2 SMNVEV come from the germline V gene (reference sequence). The CDR3 runs to 15 residues. Between the trimmed V and J ends, which lost 6 bases and 7 bases, there was a span of 21 bases. This CDR3 is CASRPPGAPFGTQYF. CDR3 sequence (DNA): TGTGCCAGCAGGCCCCCGGGAGCCCCTTTCGGGACCCAGTACTTC.

The rearrangement links TRBV7-3 to TRBJ2-3; D unclear. CDR1 SGHTA and CDR2 FQGTGA come from the germline V gene. The CDR3 runs to 15 residues. The germline V and J ends were trimmed by 5 bases and 5 bases, with 17 bases remaining between them. The CDR3 DNA sequence: TGTGCCAGCAGCAAAGGCCCCTTTGGTCGAGATACGCAGTATTTT. The encoded protein is CASSKGPFGRDTQYF.

The sample holds many counts of this clonotype. J is TRBJ1-4 and V is TRBV29-1; perhaps TRBD1 as D (5 bases). From germline, CDR1 is SQVTM and CDR2 ANQGSEA. V dropped 7 bases and J dropped 3 bases, with 12 bases sitting between them. CDR3 size: 13 residues. The CDR3 loop reads CSGARGPNEKLFF. The DNA of the CDR3 is TGCAGCGGGGCCCGGGGACCTAATGAAAAACTGTTTTTT. The full variable domain, in which reference TRBV29-1 and TRBJ1-4 provide the parts outside the CDR3, is SAVISQKPSRDICQRGTSLTIQCQVDSQVTMMFWYRQQPGQSLTLIATANQGSEATYESGFVIDKFPISRPNLTFSTLTVSNMSPEDSSIYLCSGARGPNEKLFFGSGTQLSVL.

This clonotype was detected a few times. This chain uses TRBV10-3 with TRBJ2-3; perhaps TRBD1 as D (5 bases). CDR3 length: 14 amino acids. The V gene's germline CDR1 is ENHRY and CDR2 SYGVKD. The V end was cut by 8 bases, the J end by 4 bases, with 16 bases between. CDR3 DNA: TGTGCCATCGCTCAGGGAATTGCGCCAGATACGCAGTATTTT. This gives the protein CAIAQGIAPDTQYF.

This rearrangement joins TRBV2 to TRBJ2-1, with D uncertain. The J call may be wrong; the DNA end is better matched by TRBJ2-7. CDR1 SNHLY and CDR2 FYNNEI come from the germline V gene. This CDR3 is 13 amino acids long. The CDR3 region has the DNA TGTGCCAGCAGTGATTATCCCTACAATGAGCAGTACTTC. It encodes CASSDYPYNEQYF.

This clonotype was found many times. This sequence joins TRBV29-1 and TRBJ2-3; TRBD1 is a possible D gene (5 bases). Germline CDR1 SQVTM, CDR2 ANQGSEA. V was cut by 7 bases and J by 3 bases, with 5 bases left in between. The CDR3 sequence is 10 residues long. This CDR3 is CSAGTDTQYF. For the CDR3, the DNA is TGCAGCGCAGGGACAGATACGCAGTATTTT.

This clonotype was detected only a few times. The J gene is TRBJ2-7, the V gene TRBV16; 7 nucleotides agree with TRBD2. The CDR3 runs 13 residues. Germline V lookup: CDR1 KGHSY, CDR2 FQNENV. V was pared by 3 bases and J by 3 bases, with 2 bases of the junction left unmatched. CDR3 in DNA: TGTGCCAGCAGCCATGGGGGGGACTACGAGCAGTACTTC. Protein sequence: CASSHGGDYEQYF.

The CDR3 bases are TGTGCCAGCAGAGGTGGGCTCTCCGAGCAGTACTTC. The encoded protein is CASRGGLSEQYF. The rearrangement joins TRBV27 to TRBJ2-7, with D uncertain. The CDR3 extends over 12 amino acids. Germline values: CDR1 MNHEY, CDR2 SMNVEV (reference sequence). Between the trimmed V and J ends, which lost 6 bases and 6 bases, there was a span of 12 bases.

The chain has TRBV15 and TRBJ1-2; 10 bases fit TRBD1. Losses at the gene ends were 6 bases for V and 6 bases for J; bases not matched to a gene: 7. Germline V gene sequence: CDR1 LNHNV, CDR2 YYDKDF (reference sequence). The CDR3 contains 14 residues. The CDR3 is CATRDPGTGDGYTF. DNA of the CDR3: TGTGCCACCAGAGACCCCGGGACAGGGGATGGCTACACCTTC.

For the CDR3, the DNA is TGTGCCAGCAGGGCGTCGAACTCTGGAAACACCATATATTTT. It codes for CASRASNSGNTIYF. The J gene is TRBJ1-3, the V gene TRBV25-1; unclear D gene. The CDR3 runs to 14 residues. Germline V lookup: CDR1 MGHDK, CDR2 SYGVNS. V was cut by 6 bases and J by 0 bases, with 9 bases left in between.

This chain joins TRBV6-4 and TRBJ1-2, with D unresolved. Looked up from germline, CDR1 is MRHNA and CDR2 is SNTAGT. Trimming took 3 bases from V and 9 from J, leaving 14 bases between them. The CDR3 has 13 amino acids. CDR3 DNA sequence: TGTGCCAGCAGTGAGGGCGGGTCGCCACGCTACACCTTC. Translation: CASSEGGSPRYTF.